The T cell receptor beta chain described here comes from a study of T cell responses to AZD1222 COVID-19 vaccine. Whole-study results and caveats: Spike-specific TCR depth and breadth grew after two AZD1222 doses. Just 5 or 6 AZD1222 recipients tested seropositive at baseline. Among spike-specific TCRs, nearly half reportedly target unmutated variant regions. The donor group comprised mostly white British people and more females; the analysis possibly underestimated clonal diversity.

Deletions cut 5 bases from V and 7 bases from J, with 20 bases between. The V gene's germline CDR1 is SGHVS and CDR2 FQNEAQ. The CDR3 length is 16 residues. Regarding this clone: Its antigen is as yet unknown.

Generated by immunoSEQ multiplex PCR, the TCRdb table keeps only in-frame clones and is missing some. The sample holds approximately 96,000 clones, 80% to 95% seen once. The sequence derives from an adult who received the AZD1222 COVID-19 vaccine. Specimen: peripheral blood, collected 28 days after the second AZD1222 dose. The chain carries TRBV7-8 and TRBJ2-2; D is possibly TRBD1 (7 bases). This CDR3 reads CASSPRGGGVNGELFF. CDR3 in DNA: TGTGCCAGCAGCCCCCGCGGAGGGGGCGTAAACGGGGAGCTGTTTTTT.